These 15 T cell receptor beta chains were sequenced from one sample in a study of T cell repertoires in cytomegalovirus infection. TCRdb ran MiXCR on the reads and lists one entry per CDR3 protein. The sample holds some 130,000 distinct CDR3 sequences; more than 20% are singletons and the top ten take around 32%. No antigen has been assigned to these receptors. The sequencing input was PBMCs, sequenced either directly or after in vitro stimulation (not recorded which). All receptors derive from a human donor in good health (CMV status not recorded). Some clones in this sample may be carry-over from other donors' samples.

The V gene is TRBV6-2 or TRBV6-3, the J gene TRBJ2-1; the match to TRBD1 covers 7 bases. CDR3 length: 15 amino acids. Trimming removed 2 bases from V and 6 bases from J; junction bases left unmatched: 7. The germline CDR1 and CDR2 sequences are MNHEY and SVGEGT. The CDR3 loop is CASSYADRFSNEQFF. The CDR3 DNA reads TGTGCCAGCAGTTACGCGGACAGGTTCAGCAATGAGCAGTTCTTC.

The chain has TRBV19 and TRBJ2-7, with D tentatively TRBD1 (6 bases). Germline lookup yields CDR1 LNHDA and CDR2 SQIVND (reference sequence). The CDR3 is made up of 13 amino acids. With 5 bases removed from V and 5 bases from J, the gap between germline ends came to 13 bases. The chain's CDR3 is CASSADRDNEQYV. The CDR3 coding sequence is TGTGCCAGTAGTGCCGACCGGGACAACGAGCAGTACGTC.

This clonotype was seen many times. The chain has TRBV28 and TRBJ2-3; 9 bases align to TRBD1. The length of the CDR3 is 15 residues. Germline values: CDR1 MDHEN, CDR2 SYDVKM. With 7 bases clipped from V and 5 bases from J, the junction kept 10 bases outside the gene matches. CDR3 amino acids: CASNPTGGGIDTQYF. The CDR3 bases are TGTGCCAGCAACCCGACAGGGGGGGGAATAGATACGCAGTATTTT.

The CDR3 spells CSASLQTSGNTIYF. Here the CDR3 DNA reads TGCAGTGCCAGTCTGCAGACCTCTGGAAACACCATATATTTT. The chain links TRBV20-1 to TRBJ1-3; D is undetermined. Trimming took off 6 bases at V and 0 bases at J, with 12 bases between the two ends. Looked up from germline, CDR1 is DFQATT and CDR2 is SNEGSKA (reference sequence). The CDR3 has 14 amino acids.

In this sample, this clonotype turned up many times. This CDR3 is CASQSTGATQYF. CDR3 DNA: TGTGCCAGCCAAAGCACCGGAGCTACGCAGTATTTT. This chain uses TRBV6-1 with TRBJ2-3; D remains ambiguous. Germline loops: CDR1 MNHNS, CDR2 SASEGT. The V end was cut by 8 bases, the J end by 8 bases, with 14 bases between. This CDR3 has 12 amino acids.

The chain carries TRBV4-2 and TRBJ2-5; D not resolved. V was cut by 0 bases and J by 6 bases, with 11 bases left in between. Germline values: CDR1 LGHNA, CDR2 YNFKEQ. This CDR3 spans 14 amino acids. The CDR3 spells CASSQDLDRKTQYF. DNA for the CDR3: TGTGCCAGCAGCCAAGATCTCGATAGAAAGACCCAGTACTTC.

The genes are TRBV7-9 and TRBJ2-5, with TRBD1 as a possible D gene (6 bases). The length of the CDR3 is 14 residues. CDR1 SEHNR and CDR2 FQNEAQ come from the germline V gene (reference sequence). The V and J ends lost 5 bases and 2 bases respectively, with 12 bases between them. The CDR3 sequence: CASSLRQAQETQYF. The CDR3 DNA reads as TGTGCCAGCAGCCTCCGACAGGCTCAAGAGACCCAGTACTTC.

DNA of the CDR3: TGTGCCAGCAGCTTGTCTTCCGGCACAGATACGCAGTATTTT. It specifies CASSLSSGTDTQYF. The genes are TRBV11-2 and TRBJ2-3; no clear D gene. V gave up 3 bases and J gave up 1 base, with 8 bases separating them. This CDR3 region has 14 residues. In germline, CDR1 is SGHAT, CDR2 FQNNGV.

This clonotype showed up just a few times. The chain joins TRBV20-1 to TRBJ2-1; 10 bases are a match to TRBD2. This CDR3 is 16 amino acids long. The germline V gene encodes CDR1 DFQATT and CDR2 SNEGSKA (reference sequence). In nucleotides, the CDR3 is TGCAGCGCCCCGTTGAGGGAGCGGGAGGGGAGCGATGAGCAGTTCTTC. It yields the protein CSAPLREREGSDEQFF.

CDR3: CATKWGRDQPDTQYF. DNA of the CDR3: TGTGCCACCAAATGGGGGCGGGATCAACCAGATACGCAGTATTTT. The chain recombines TRBV6-6 with TRBJ2-3, with D possibly called TRBD1 or TRBD2 (6 bases each). The ends were cut back, 10 bases at V and 4 bases at J, with 21 bases in the middle. The CDR3 sequence is 15 residues long. CDR1 is MNHNY, CDR2 SVGAGI, per germline (reference sequence).

V usage is TRBV5-1 and J usage is TRBJ2-3; 7 nucleotides align to TRBD2. CDR1 and CDR2 from the germline V gene are SGHRS and YFSETQ. This CDR3 region has 16 residues. V shed 3 bases, J shed 0 bases, and the junction held 7 bases outside the gene matches. CDR3 protein: CASSSEVRGSTDTQYF. The CDR3 DNA reads as TGCGCCAGCAGCTCAGAGGTGCGGGGGAGCACAGATACGCAGTATTTT.

This clonotype was counted between two and nine times. The rearrangement links TRBV7-2 to TRBJ1-3, with 7 bases fitting TRBD1. Germline V CDR1 and CDR2: SGHTA, FQGNSA. The CDR3 is made up of 14 amino acids. V was pared by 5 bases and J by 4 bases, with 5 bases of the junction left unmatched. The DNA for the CDR3 is TGTGCCAGCAGCCCACAGGGGTTGGGAAACACCATATATTTT. As protein: CASSPQGLGNTIYF.

The rearrangement links TRBV19 to TRBJ2-1; tentatively, D is TRBD1 (6 bases). Deletions cut 1 base from V and 10 bases from J, with 11 bases between. CDR1 is LNHDA and CDR2 is SQIVND in the germline V gene (reference sequence). The CDR3 runs to 13 residues. In DNA, the CDR3 is TGTGCCAGTAGTATAGGTGGACAGTCGGAGCAGTTCTTC. It encodes CASSIGGQSEQFF.

This clonotype was recorded at least ten times. This chain connects TRBV7-2 to TRBJ2-7, with D perhaps matching TRBD1 or TRBD2 (6 bases each). This CDR3 has 14 amino acids. Germline-derived CDR1 and CDR2 are SGHTA and FQGNSA. V gave up 5 bases and J gave up 3 bases, with 14 bases separating them. This chain's CDR3 is CASSRSGQNYEQYF. The CDR3 bases are TGTGCCAGCAGCCGTAGCGGACAGAACTACGAGCAGTACTTC.

This rearrangement joins TRBV7-2 to TRBJ2-1; TRBD2 agrees at 7 bases. The CDR3 contains 16 residues. The J segment lost 4 bases and the V segment lost 0 bases, leaving 6 bases of the junction unmatched. Looked up from germline, CDR1 is SGHTA and CDR2 is FQGNSA. CDR3 DNA sequence: TGTGCCAGCAGCTTAGCGGTATCTAGCGGATACAATGAGCAGTTCTTC. Encoded protein: CASSLAVSSGYNEQFF.